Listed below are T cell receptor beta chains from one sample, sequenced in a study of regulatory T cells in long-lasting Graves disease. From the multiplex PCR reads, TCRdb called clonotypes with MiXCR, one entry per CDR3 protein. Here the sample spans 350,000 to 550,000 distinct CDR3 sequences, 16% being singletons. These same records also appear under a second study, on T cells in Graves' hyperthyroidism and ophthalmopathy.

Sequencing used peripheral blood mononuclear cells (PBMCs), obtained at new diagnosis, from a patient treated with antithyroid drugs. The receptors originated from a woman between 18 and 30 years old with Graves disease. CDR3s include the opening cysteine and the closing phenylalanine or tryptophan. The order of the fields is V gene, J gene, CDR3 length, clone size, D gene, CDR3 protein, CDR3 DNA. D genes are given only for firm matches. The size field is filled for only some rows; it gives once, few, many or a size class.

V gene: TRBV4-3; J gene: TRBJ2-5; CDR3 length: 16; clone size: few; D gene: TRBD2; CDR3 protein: CASSQAVAGGGETQYF; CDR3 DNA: TGCGCCAGCAGCCAAGCGGTAGCGGGAGGCGGGGAGACCCAGTACTTC
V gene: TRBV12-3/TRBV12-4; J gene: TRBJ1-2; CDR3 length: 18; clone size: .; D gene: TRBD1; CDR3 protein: CASSLGAGGTGLVAGYTF; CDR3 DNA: TGTGCCAGCAGTTTGGGTGCAGGGGGGACAGGTCTGGTCGCTGGCTACACCTTC
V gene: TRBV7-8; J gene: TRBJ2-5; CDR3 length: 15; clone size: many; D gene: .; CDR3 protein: CASNPQMGARETQYF; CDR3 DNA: TGTGCCAGCAACCCTCAGATGGGGGCCAGGGAGACCCAGTACTTC
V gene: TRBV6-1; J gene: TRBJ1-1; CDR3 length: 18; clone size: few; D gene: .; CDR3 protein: CASSPRPGPLARGTEAFF; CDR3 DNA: TGTGCCAGCAGTCCCCGCCCAGGGCCCCTCGCCCGCGGGACTGAAGCTTTCTTT
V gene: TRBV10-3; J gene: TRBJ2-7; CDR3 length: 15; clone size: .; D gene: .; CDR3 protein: CAISQMTGEGYEQYF; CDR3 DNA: TGTGCCATCAGTCAAATGACAGGGGAGGGCTACGAGCAGTACTTC
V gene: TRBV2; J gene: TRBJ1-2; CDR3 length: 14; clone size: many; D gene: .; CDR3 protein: CASSPTTNLYGYTF; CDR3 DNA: TGTGCCAGCAGTCCCACCACGAACCTCTATGGCTACACCTTC
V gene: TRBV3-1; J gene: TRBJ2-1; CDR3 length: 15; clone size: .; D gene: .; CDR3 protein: CASSQDLQRRSEQFF; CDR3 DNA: TGTGCCAGCAGCCAAGATTTGCAGAGGAGGAGTGAGCAGTTCTTC
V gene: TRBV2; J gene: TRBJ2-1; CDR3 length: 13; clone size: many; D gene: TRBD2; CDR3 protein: CASKGTTYNEQFF; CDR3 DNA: TGTGCCAGCAAGGGGACTACTTACAATGAGCAGTTCTTC
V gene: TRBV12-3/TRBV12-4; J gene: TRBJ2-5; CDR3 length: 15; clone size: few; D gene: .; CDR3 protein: CASSWEQGAGETQYF; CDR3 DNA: TGTGCCAGCAGCTGGGAACAGGGAGCCGGAGAGACCCAGTACTTC
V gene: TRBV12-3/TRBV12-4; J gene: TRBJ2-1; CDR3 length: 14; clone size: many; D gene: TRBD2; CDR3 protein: CASRPGLADNEQFF; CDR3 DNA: TGTGCCAGCAGACCGGGACTAGCGGACAATGAGCAGTTCTTC
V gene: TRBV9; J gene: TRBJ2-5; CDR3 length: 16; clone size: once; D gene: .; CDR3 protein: CASSVAGLGGSETQYF; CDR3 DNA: TGTGCCAGCAGCGTAGCTGGGCTAGGGGGTTCAGAGACCCAGTACTTC
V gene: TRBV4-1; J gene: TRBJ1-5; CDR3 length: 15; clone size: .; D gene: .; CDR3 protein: CASSQDASLNQPQHF; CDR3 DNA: TGCGCCAGCAGCCAAGATGCGTCTCTTAATCAGCCCCAGCATTTT
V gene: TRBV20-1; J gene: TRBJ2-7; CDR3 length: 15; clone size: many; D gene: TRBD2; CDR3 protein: CSARDWGREDYEQYF; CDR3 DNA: TGCAGTGCTAGAGATTGGGGGCGGGAGGACTACGAGCAGTACTTC
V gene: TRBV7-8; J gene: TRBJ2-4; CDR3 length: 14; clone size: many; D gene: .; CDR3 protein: CASSLDAGANIQYF; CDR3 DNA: TGTGCCAGCAGCTTAGACGCAGGGGCCAACATTCAGTACTTC
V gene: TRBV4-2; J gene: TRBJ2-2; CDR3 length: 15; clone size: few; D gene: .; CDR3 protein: CASSQDEEGTGELFF; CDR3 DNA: TGTGCCAGCAGCCAAGATGAGGAGGGAACCGGGGAGCTGTTTTTT
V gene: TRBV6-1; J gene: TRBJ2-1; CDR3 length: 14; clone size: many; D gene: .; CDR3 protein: CASGGAGEVNEQFF; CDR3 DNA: TGTGCCAGCGGGGGGGCGGGAGAGGTCAATGAGCAGTTCTTC
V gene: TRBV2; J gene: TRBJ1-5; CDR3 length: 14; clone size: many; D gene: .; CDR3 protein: CASTVSGSNQPQHF; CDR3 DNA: TGTGCCAGCACCGTCAGCGGTAGCAATCAGCCCCAGCATTTT
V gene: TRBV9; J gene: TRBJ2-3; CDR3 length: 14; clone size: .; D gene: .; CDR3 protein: CASSVAPHTDTQYF; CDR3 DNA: TGTGCCAGCAGCGTAGCCCCTCACACAGATACGCAGTATTTT
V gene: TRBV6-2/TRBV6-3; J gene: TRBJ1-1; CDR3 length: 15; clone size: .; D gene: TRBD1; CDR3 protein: CASSYSQGAGTEAFF; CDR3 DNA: TGTGCCAGCAGTTACTCCCAGGGGGCGGGCACTGAAGCTTTCTTT
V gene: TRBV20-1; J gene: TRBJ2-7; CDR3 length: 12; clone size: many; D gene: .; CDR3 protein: CSGRAVLYEQYF; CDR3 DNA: TGCAGTGGAAGGGCGGTTCTGTACGAGCAGTACTTC
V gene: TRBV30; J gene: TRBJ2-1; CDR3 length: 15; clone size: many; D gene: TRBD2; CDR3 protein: CAWSVHSGLNNEQFF; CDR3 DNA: TGTGCCTGGAGTGTACATAGCGGGCTAAACAATGAGCAGTTCTTC
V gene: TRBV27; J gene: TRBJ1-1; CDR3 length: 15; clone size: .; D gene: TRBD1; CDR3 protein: CASSFGGQGYTEAFF; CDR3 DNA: TGTGCCAGCAGTTTCGGGGGACAGGGATACACTGAAGCTTTCTTT
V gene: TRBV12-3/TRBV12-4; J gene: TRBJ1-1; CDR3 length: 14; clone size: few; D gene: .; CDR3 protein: CASSKIRVNTEAFF; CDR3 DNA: TGTGCCAGCAGTAAAATCAGGGTGAACACTGAAGCTTTCTTT
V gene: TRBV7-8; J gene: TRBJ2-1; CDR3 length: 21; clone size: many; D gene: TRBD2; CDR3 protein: CASSSFLEVRPGLAGDNEQFF; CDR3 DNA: TGTGCCAGCAGCTCCTTCCTAGAAGTACGGCCGGGACTAGCGGGCGACAATGAGCAGTTCTTC
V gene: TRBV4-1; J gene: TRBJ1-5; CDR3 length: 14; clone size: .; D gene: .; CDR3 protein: CASTERPDNQPQHF; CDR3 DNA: TGCGCCAGCACTGAGAGACCGGACAATCAGCCCCAGCATTTT
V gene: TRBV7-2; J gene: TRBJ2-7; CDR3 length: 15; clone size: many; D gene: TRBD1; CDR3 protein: CASSDVQTGTFEQYF; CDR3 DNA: TGTGCCAGCAGCGACGTTCAGACAGGGACCTTCGAGCAGTACTTC
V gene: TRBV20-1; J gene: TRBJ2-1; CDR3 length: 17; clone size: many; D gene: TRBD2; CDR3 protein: CSADGLAGGPSYNEQFF; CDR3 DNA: TGCAGTGCGGACGGACTAGCGGGAGGTCCCTCCTACAATGAGCAGTTCTTC
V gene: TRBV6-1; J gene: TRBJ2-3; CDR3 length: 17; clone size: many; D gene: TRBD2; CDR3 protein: CASSGPSGGGNTDTQYF; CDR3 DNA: TGTGCCAGCAGTGGCCCTAGCGGGGGGGGAAACACAGATACGCAGTATTTT
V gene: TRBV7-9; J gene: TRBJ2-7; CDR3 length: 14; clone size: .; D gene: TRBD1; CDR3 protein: CASLQGAGSYEQYF; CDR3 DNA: TGTGCCAGCTTACAGGGGGCCGGATCCTACGAGCAGTACTTC
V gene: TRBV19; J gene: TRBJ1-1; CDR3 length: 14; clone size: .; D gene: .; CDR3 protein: CASKRWGQNTEAFF; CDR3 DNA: TGTGCCAGTAAAAGGTGGGGGCAGAACACTGAAGCTTTCTTT
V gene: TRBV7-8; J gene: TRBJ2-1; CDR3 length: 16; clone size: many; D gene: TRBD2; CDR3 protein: CASSHRTSGSYNEQFF; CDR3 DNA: TGTGCCAGCAGCCACCGGACTAGCGGGAGTTACAATGAGCAGTTCTTC
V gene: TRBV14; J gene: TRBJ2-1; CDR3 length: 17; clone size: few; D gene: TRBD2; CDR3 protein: CASSQDWGRARKNEQFF; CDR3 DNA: TGTGCCAGCAGCCAAGATTGGGGGAGGGCCAGGAAGAATGAGCAGTTCTTC
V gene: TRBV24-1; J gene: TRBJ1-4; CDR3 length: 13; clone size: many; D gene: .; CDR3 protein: CATSGRAGEKLFF; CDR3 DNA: TGTGCCACCAGTGGAAGGGCGGGGGAAAAACTGTTTTTT
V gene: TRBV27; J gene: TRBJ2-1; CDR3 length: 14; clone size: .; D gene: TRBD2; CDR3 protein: CASFPGGLYNEQFF; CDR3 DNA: TGTGCCAGCTTCCCGGGAGGCCTCTACAATGAGCAGTTCTTC
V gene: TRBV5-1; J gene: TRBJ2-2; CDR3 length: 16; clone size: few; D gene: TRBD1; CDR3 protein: CASRPPGQGSNGELFF; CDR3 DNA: TGCGCCAGCAGGCCGCCGGGACAGGGGTCGAACGGGGAGCTGTTTTTT
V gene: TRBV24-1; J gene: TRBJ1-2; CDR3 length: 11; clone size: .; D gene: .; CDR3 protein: CATSGTHGYTF; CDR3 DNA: TGTGCCACCAGTGGGACACATGGCTACACCTTC
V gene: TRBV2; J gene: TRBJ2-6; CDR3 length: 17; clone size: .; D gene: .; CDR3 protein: CASSLRSSVSGANVLTF; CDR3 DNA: TGTGCCAGCAGTCTGCGCAGCTCGGTCTCTGGGGCCAACGTCCTGACTTTC
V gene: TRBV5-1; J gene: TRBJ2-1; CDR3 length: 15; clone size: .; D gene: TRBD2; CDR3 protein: CASSISGLARNEQFF; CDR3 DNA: TGCGCCAGCAGCATCTCGGGACTAGCTAGGAATGAGCAGTTCTTC
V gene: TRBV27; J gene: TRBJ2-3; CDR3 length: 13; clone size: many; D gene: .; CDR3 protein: CASSLTSTDTQYF; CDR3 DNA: TGTGCCAGCAGTTTAACTAGCACAGATACGCAGTATTTT
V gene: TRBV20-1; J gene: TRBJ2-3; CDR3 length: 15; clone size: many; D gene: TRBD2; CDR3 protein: CSATYSGRATDTQYF; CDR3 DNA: TGCAGTGCGACCTATAGCGGGAGGGCCACAGATACGCAGTATTTT
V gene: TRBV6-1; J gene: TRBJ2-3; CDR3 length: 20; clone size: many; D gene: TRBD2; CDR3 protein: CASSKPTSARPFPSTDTQYF; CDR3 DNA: TGTGCCAGCAGTAAACCAACTAGCGCACGACCCTTCCCTAGCACAGATACGCAGTATTTT
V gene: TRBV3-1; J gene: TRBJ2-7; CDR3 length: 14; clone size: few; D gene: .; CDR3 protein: CASSQGVQGRRQYF; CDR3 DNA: TGTGCCAGCAGCCAAGGAGTACAAGGGAGAAGGCAGTACTTC
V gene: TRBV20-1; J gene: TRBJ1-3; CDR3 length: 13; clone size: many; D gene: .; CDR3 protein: CSARAPDGNTIYF; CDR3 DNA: TGCAGTGCTAGGGCGCCAGACGGAAACACCATATATTTT
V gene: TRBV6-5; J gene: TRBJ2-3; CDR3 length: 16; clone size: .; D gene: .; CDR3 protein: CASSYSGPVGPDTQYF; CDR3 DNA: TGTGCCAGCAGTTACAGTGGACCCGTGGGTCCAGATACGCAGTATTTT
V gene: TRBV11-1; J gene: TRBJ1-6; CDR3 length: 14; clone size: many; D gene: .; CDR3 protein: CASSLGSYNSPLHF; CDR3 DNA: TGTGCCAGCAGCTTGGGGTCCTATAATTCACCCCTCCACTTT